The 14 T cell receptor beta chains below all came from one sample that was sequenced in a study of CD8 T cells in Susac syndrome. After extraction with the RNeasy kit, about 0.5 to 1 ug of the RNA was reverse transcribed using random hexamers. TCRdb reprocessed the immunoSEQ multiplex PCR reads via MiXCR and lists one record per CDR3 protein. The data contain just over 150,000 distinct CDR3 sequences, roughly 95% of them singletons. Sequencing was done on a sample of CD4+ T cells from PBMCs. The origin of the receptors is a human donor with Susac syndrome.

The gene calls are TRBV3-1 and TRBJ1-6; tentatively, D is TRBD1 (5 bases). This CDR3 comprises 15 residues. Germline V gene lookup returns CDR1 LGHDT and CDR2 YNNKEL (reference sequence). Trimming left V 5 bases short and J 7 bases short, with 15 bases between. CDR3 in amino acids: CASSRDSQGNSPLHF. In DNA form, the CDR3 reads TGTGCCAGCAGCAGGGACTCCCAGGGAAATTCACCCCTCCACTTT.

The chain is built from TRBV25-1 and TRBJ2-7; D gene uncertain. CDR3 size: 14 residues. V lost 0 bases and J lost 2, with 8 bases in between. Per germline, CDR1 MGHDK and CDR2 SYGVNS. As DNA, the CDR3 is TGTGCCAGCAGTGAATATCCTCCCCCCTACGAGCAGTACTTC. The encoded protein is CASSEYPPPYEQYF.

The rearrangement uses TRBV6-1 and TRBJ1-6; no reliable D call. The CDR3 is 16 residues long. Germline V gene lookup returns CDR1 MNHNS and CDR2 SASEGT. Trimming removed 6 bases from V and 5 bases from J, with 17 bases in between. In DNA, the CDR3 is TGTGCCAGCAGCCGACTCCCCCAGATTAATAATTCACCCCTCCACTTT. Translating gives CASSRLPQINNSPLHF.

This clonotype was detected only once. This sequence joins TRBV2 and TRBJ1-1; TRBD1 aligns across 7 bases. The CDR3 consists of 13 residues. The junction had 7 bases not matched to a gene; V was cut back by 6 bases and J by 6 bases. Looked up from germline, CDR1 is SNHLY and CDR2 is FYNNEI. The CDR3 region is CASSLGQYAEAFF. The CDR3 region has the DNA TGTGCCAGCAGCCTGGGACAGTATGCTGAAGCTTTCTTT.

This chain joins TRBV7-9 and TRBJ2-4, with D maybe TRBD2 (5 bases). Germline loops: CDR1 SEHNR, CDR2 FQNEAQ (reference sequence). V lost 3 bases, J lost 5 bases, and 5 bases lay in between. This CDR3 has 12 amino acids. CDR3 in DNA: TGTGCCAGCAGCTTCGGGGAAAACATTCAGTACTTC. As protein: CASSFGENIQYF.

The V and J genes are TRBV12-5 and TRBJ2-3, with D perhaps matching TRBD1 or TRBD2 (6 bases each). CDR3 length: 14 amino acids. Germline V gene lookup returns CDR1 LGHNT and CDR2 FRNRAP. Trimming cost V 6 bases and J 3 bases, with 13 bases left between them. This CDR3 reads CASGLEGDTDTQYF. The CDR3 DNA sequence: TGTGCTAGTGGCCTGGAGGGGGATACAGATACGCAGTATTTT.

This sequence joins TRBV29-1 and TRBJ1-5; 10 bases line up with TRBD1. The CDR3 extends over 15 amino acids. Per the germline V gene, CDR1 is SQVTM and CDR2 is ANQGSEA. The V segment lost 6 bases and the J segment 5 bases; nucleotides outside the gene matches: 10. The CDR3: CSVGWGQGSYQPQHF. The CDR3 region has the DNA TGCAGCGTCGGTTGGGGACAGGGGTCCTATCAGCCCCAGCATTTT.

The V gene is TRBV3-1, the J gene TRBJ1-6; no clear D gene. The CDR3 covers 14 residues. With 5 bases removed from V and 10 bases from J, the gap between germline ends came to 15 bases. Germline lookup yields CDR1 LGHDT and CDR2 YNNKEL (reference sequence). The CDR3 DNA sequence: TGTGCCAGCAGCACCCTCGGAGGCGGGTCACCCCTCCACTTT. This gives the protein CASSTLGGGSPLHF.

Here the CDR3 reads CSVDGTTPYEQYF. The CDR3 region has the DNA TGCAGCGTTGACGGCACCACCCCCTACGAGCAGTACTTC. The V call is TRBV29-1, the J call TRBJ2-7; no clear D. Germline CDR1 and CDR2: SQVTM and ANQGSEA. CDR3 length: 13 amino acids. V lost 3 bases to trimming and J lost 2 bases, with 11 bases between them.

The chain links TRBV20-1 to TRBJ2-7; D is perhaps TRBD1 or TRBD2 (6 bases each). The germline V gene has CDR1 DFQATT and CDR2 SNEGSKA (reference sequence). The CDR3 sequence is 12 residues long. V lost 3 bases and J lost 2, with 8 bases in between. The CDR3 DNA reads TGCAGTGCTAGGGGGGGCCCCTACGAGCAGTACTTC. Encoded protein: CSARGGPYEQYF.

This clonotype has only one observation. The V and J genes are TRBV7-6 and TRBJ2-7, with TRBD2 matching 8 bases. V lost 4 bases and J lost 2; bases outside the gene matches: 10. CDR3 length: 16 residues. The V gene's germline CDR1 is SGHVS and CDR2 FNYEAQ. CDR3 in DNA: TGTGCCAGCAGCTCCCCAACCACGGGGGGGGCCTACGAGCAGTACTTC. Encoded protein: CASSSPTTGGAYEQYF. The full variable domain, with the rest looked up from reference TRBV7-6 and TRBJ2-7, is GAGVSQSPRYKVTKRGQDVALRCDPISGHVSLYWYRQALGQGPEFLTYFNYEAQQDKSGLPNDRFSAERPEGSISTLTIQRTEQRDSAMYRCASSSPTTGGAYEQYFGPGTRLTVT.

Only one count was recorded for this clonotype. The rearrangement uses TRBV20-1 and TRBJ2-7, with 8 bases matching TRBD2. The germline V gene encodes CDR1 DFQATT and CDR2 SNEGSKA (reference sequence). The CDR3 totals 14 residues. After removal of 0 bases from V and 5 bases from J, the junction contained 6 bases not matched to a gene. CDR3 coding DNA: TGCAGTGCTAGAGATCCTCGGACTAGCCACGAGCAGTACTTC. It is translated as CSARDPRTSHEQYF.

This CDR3 reads CSVAGTSGGTAAYEQYF. CDR3 nucleotides: TGCAGCGTCGCCGGGACTAGCGGGGGGACAGCTGCTTACGAGCAGTACTTC. The chain is built from TRBV29-1 and TRBJ2-7, with 15 bases identical to TRBD2. Unmatched junction bases numbered 13, after V lost 6 bases and J lost 4 bases. Germline loops: CDR1 SQVTM, CDR2 ANQGSEA. The CDR3 totals 17 residues.

The J gene is TRBJ2-2, the V gene TRBV12-3 or TRBV12-4, with D possibly being TRBD1 (6 bases). V was pared by 6 bases and J by 3 bases, with 17 bases between. This CDR3 is 16 amino acids long. The CDR3 DNA follows: TGTGCCAGCAGCGAAAGGACAGAAAACTACACCGGGGAGCTGTTTTTT. Its translation: CASSERTENYTGELFF.